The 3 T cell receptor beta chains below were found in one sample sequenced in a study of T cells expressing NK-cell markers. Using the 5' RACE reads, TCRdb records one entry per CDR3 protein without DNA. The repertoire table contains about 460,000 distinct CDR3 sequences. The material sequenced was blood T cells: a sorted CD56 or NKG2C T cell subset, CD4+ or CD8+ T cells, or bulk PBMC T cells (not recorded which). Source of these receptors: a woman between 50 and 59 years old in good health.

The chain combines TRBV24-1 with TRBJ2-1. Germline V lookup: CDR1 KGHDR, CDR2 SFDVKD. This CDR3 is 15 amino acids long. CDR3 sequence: CATSDLGGSYNEQFF.

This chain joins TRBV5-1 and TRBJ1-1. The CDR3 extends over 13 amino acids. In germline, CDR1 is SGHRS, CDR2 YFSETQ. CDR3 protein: CASKEDPNTEAFF.

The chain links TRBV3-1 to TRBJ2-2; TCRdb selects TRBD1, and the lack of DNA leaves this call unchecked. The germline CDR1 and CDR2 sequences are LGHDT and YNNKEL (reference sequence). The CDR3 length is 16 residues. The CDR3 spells CASTLGQGANTGELFF.